Detailed here is one T cell receptor (beta chain). This sample was taken from a study of T-cell reconstitution after alpha-beta-depleted transplantation in children. During its preparation, the TCRbeta library received unique molecular identifiers. MiXCR, applied by TCRdb to the PCR reads, yields one record per CDR3 protein. Here the sample spans about 110,000 distinct CDR3 sequences, more than 20% being singletons. The CDR3 extends over 13 amino acids. V was cut by 6 bases and J by 3 bases, with 11 bases left in between. CDR1 and CDR2 (germline): DFQATT, SNEGSKA (reference sequence). The chain uses TRBV20-1 and TRBJ2-2; D is perhaps TRBD1 or TRBD2 (5 bases each). This sequence originates from a male patient aged 2 to 10 who had a stem cell transplant for chronic granulomatous disease, so the T cells may come from the graft donor. Sequencing used PBMCs, mostly from graft donor cells, obtained 180 days after TCRalphabeta/CD19-depleted stem cell transplant. As DNA, the CDR3 is TGCAGTGCACCGGGACCATACACCGGGGAGCTGTTTTTT. Translating gives CSAPGPYTGELFF.